A single T cell receptor beta chain is shown here with its context. The antigen is undetermined. These data come from a study of OX40 agonist ivuxolimab in advanced cancers. General study points: Part of the nonresponder group also had normalized T-cell clonal expansion that was low. CD8+ T cells averaged more expanded clones than CD4+.

This table comes from immunoSEQ multiplex PCR, and its TCRdb copy is limited to in-frame clones, with some not included. The sample lists 90,000 to 150,000 clones, 85% to 90% occurring once. CDR3 length: 14 amino acids. The V and J ends lost 6 bases and 6 bases respectively, with 16 bases between them. Germline V CDR1 and CDR2: MRHNA, SNTAGT. The sequences come from CD4+ or CD8+ T cells sorted from blood, collected in a trial of the OX40 agonist ivuxolimab. The chain uses TRBV6-4 and TRBJ2-3, with a tentative D call TRBD1 (5 bases). The TCR was taken from an adult with an advanced solid tumor such as melanoma, head and neck, liver or kidney cancer. The chain's CDR3 is CASRPPREDDTQYF. The DNA for the CDR3 is TGTGCCAGCAGACCCCCCAGGGAAGACGATACGCAGTATTTT.